The present T cell receptor (beta chain) was sequenced within a study of early T cells in non-severe SARS-CoV-2 infection. Study-level findings and limits: VDJdb-based annotation leaned toward anti-spike CD8 responses and missed private and CD4 specificities.

Molecules of cDNA were individually given unique molecular identifiers that were attached to them. TCRdb re-derived calls from the 5' RACE reads in MiXCR, one entry per CDR3 protein. The top ten hold approximately 1% of the sample, which has 61,000 or so distinct CDR3 sequences, approximately 12% seen once. With 8 bases removed from V and 0 bases from J, the gap between germline ends came to 15 bases. Per germline, CDR1 SQVTM and CDR2 ANQGSEA. This CDR3 has 14 amino acids. This clonotype was detected only once. Its target is unknown. The TCR originated in an adult who was a healthcare worker with PCR-confirmed SARS-CoV-2 infection or an uninfected control (not recorded which). The donor label of this sample is uncertain. The rearrangement joins TRBV29-1 to TRBJ2-3; TRBD1 might be the D (5 bases). Sequenced material: whole blood, taken at baseline. CDR3 region: CSPSKGPSTDTQYF. The CDR3 DNA is TGCAGCCCTTCGAAGGGGCCGAGCACAGATACGCAGTATTTT.